This record looks at one T cell receptor beta chain sequence and its context. The germline V gene has CDR1 SEHNR and CDR2 FQNEAQ (reference sequence). V gave up 10 bases and J gave up 2 bases, with 17 bases separating them. The CDR3 is made up of 14 amino acids. This specimen comes from a study of blood T cell repertoires in COVID-19. Overall study: Collection of acute and convalescent COVID-19 samples took place in the United States, Italy and Spain. T cells, B-cell-depleted T cells, or PBMCs supplied cDNA or gDNA.

How the authors handled the data: Estimation of nucleated cell counts relied on the amplification of reference gene primers. Clones were read by immunoSEQ multiplex PCR, and TCRdb kept only the in-frame ones, dropping some. V, J and clone size are those of that table, while D and trimming were read from the DNA. The top ten hold under 4.5% of the sample, which has tens of thousands of clones, roughly 90% seen once. Material for sequencing was peripheral blood. This TCR derives from a human donor in a cohort sampled during active COVID-19. The chain carries TRBV7-9 and TRBJ1-2; the D gene is possibly TRBD1 (5 bases). The CDR3 bases are TGTGCCACCGAACCGACAGAATACAACTATGGCTACACCTTC. Its translation is CATEPTEYNYGYTF.